A single sample gave rise to the 21 T cell receptor beta chains below, sequenced in a study of vaccination effects on CD4 cells after COVID-19. Their cognate antigens are unknown. Some clones are missing from TCRdb's copy, which holds only in-frame ones; the method was immunoSEQ multiplex PCR. In the table there are around 50,000 clones, about 76% of which are singletons. Culturing for 10 to 11 days preceded CD4+ T cell isolation. The person acquired a PCR-confirmed SARS-CoV-2 infection between March and December 2020. Participants were vaccinated with two doses of either the BNT162b2 or mRNA-1273 vaccine. The input for sequencing was CD4+ T cells from PBMCs cultured without peptide, taken after COVID-19 vaccination. Receptor source: a human donor who had a prior SARS-CoV-2 infection.

This clone has more than one count but fewer than ten. V gene TRBV4-1 combines with J gene TRBJ1-2, with D uncertain. This CDR3 comprises 15 residues. V lost 2 bases and J lost 2, with 12 bases in between. CDR1 is MGHRA, CDR2 YSYEKL, per germline. CDR3 in DNA: TGCGCCAGCAGCCAATCGTGGACGGGGAACTATGGCTACACCTTC. Amino acids: CASSQSWTGNYGYTF.

This clone was recorded a few times. The rearrangement joins TRBV6-2 or TRBV6-3 to TRBJ2-3, with 13 bases identical to TRBD2. Germline CDR1 is MNHEY and CDR2 is SVGEGT. V gave up 6 bases and J gave up 10 bases; unmatched junction bases: 10. The CDR3 is 15 amino acids. CDR3 region: CASSPVGLAGVPQYF. DNA of the CDR3: TGTGCCAGCAGCCCAGTTGGACTAGCGGGAGTTCCGCAGTATTTT.

The chain recombines TRBV5-1 with TRBJ2-7, with 9 nucleotides matching TRBD2. The CDR3 runs 15 residues. CDR1 and CDR2 (germline): SGHRS, YFSETQ. The V gene end was trimmed by 0 bases and the J gene end by 4 bases; junction bases not matched to a gene: 5. DNA for the CDR3: TGCGCCAGCAGCTTGGTCGTAGCGGGAGCTTACGAGCAGTACTTC. This sequence encodes CASSLVVAGAYEQYF.

The chain has TRBV7-8 and TRBJ1-2; TRBD1 matches at 8 bases. The CDR3 length is 15 residues. From germline, CDR1 is SGHVS and CDR2 FQNEAQ. V shed 4 bases and J 8 bases; nucleotides not matched to a gene: 12. Written as DNA, the CDR3 is TGTGCCAGCAGCTCGATCCAGGGGGCTCTTGGAGGCTACACCTTC. Translating gives CASSSIQGALGGYTF.

In this sample, this clone turned up a few times. The chain employs TRBV28 and TRBJ1-2; D call uncertain. Germline V lookup: CDR1 MDHEN, CDR2 SYDVKM. Trimming cost V 6 bases and J 4 bases, with 6 bases left between them. The CDR3 totals 11 residues. CDR3 region: CASRNSYGYTF. The CDR3 DNA sequence: TGTGCCAGCAGGAACAGCTATGGCTACACCTTC.

The rearrangement uses TRBV6-2 or TRBV6-3 and TRBJ1-6, with no clear D. Trimming pared 0 bases from V and 0 bases from J, leaving 12 bases between. Germline V CDR1 and CDR2: MNHEY, SVGEGT. The CDR3 contains 18 residues. CDR3 nucleotides: TGTGCCAGCAGTTACTCGATCGGACGGAGCTCCTATAATTCACCCCTCCACTTT. Protein: CASSYSIGRSSYNSPLHF.

The chain couples TRBV7-8 to TRBJ2-4; 8 nucleotides line up with TRBD1. Germline lookup yields CDR1 SGHVS and CDR2 FQNEAQ. The CDR3 is made up of 17 amino acids. V dropped 5 bases and J dropped 0; count of bases not matched to a gene: 9. The chain's CDR3 is CASSVRQGRIAKNIQYF. The CDR3 nucleotides read TGTGCCAGCAGCGTACGACAGGGGAGGATAGCCAAAAACATTCAGTACTTC.

This clone was recorded only once. The chain employs TRBV7-2 and TRBJ2-1; 12 bases fit TRBD2. CDR1 SGHTA and CDR2 FQGNSA come from the germline V gene. This CDR3 comprises 16 residues. J was trimmed by 5 bases and V by 5 bases; bases with no gene match: 7. As DNA, the CDR3 is TGTGCCAGCAGCCTAAGACTAGCGGGGGCGCACAATGAGCAGTTCTTC. This translates into CASSLRLAGAHNEQFF.

This clone was detected a few times. This sequence joins TRBV20-1 and TRBJ1-2; no firm D call. CDR1 and CDR2 (germline): DFQATT, SNEGSKA (reference sequence). The CDR3 is 10 residues long. V was clipped by 6 bases and J by 3 bases, with 5 bases between them. CDR3 coding DNA: TGCAGTGCAAGGGACTATGGCTACACCTTC. As protein: CSARDYGYTF.

This clone was observed once. The chain combines TRBV11-2 with TRBJ1-2; D may be TRBD1 (5 bases). Germline assignment: CDR1 SGHAT and CDR2 FQNNGV. The CDR3 totals 15 residues. The V end lost 1 base, the J end lost 4 bases, and 13 bases lay between the germline ends. The DNA of the CDR3 is TGTGCCAGCAGCTTAGCCATGGGGGGGGGCTATGGCTACACCTTC. This translates into CASSLAMGGGYGYTF.

The chain employs TRBV4-1 and TRBJ2-7; 7 positions agree with TRBD2. The trim removed 4 bases at V and 0 bases at J, leaving 6 bases unmatched. This CDR3 has 15 residues. CDR1 is MGHRA and CDR2 is YSYEKL in the germline V gene. CDR3 in DNA: TGCGCCAGCAGCCGCTCCGGACTAGACTCCTACGAGCAGTACTTC. Its protein is CASSRSGLDSYEQYF.

CDR3 in DNA: TGTGCCAGCAGTTTAACGATGGGGATCGACACCATATATTTT. It yields the protein CASSLTMGIDTIYF. The V and J genes are TRBV28 and TRBJ1-3; D is uncertain. V shed 2 bases and J shed 8 bases, with 13 bases lying between them. This CDR3 is 14 amino acids long. Looked up from germline, CDR1 is MDHEN and CDR2 is SYDVKM.

This sequence joins TRBV11-3 and TRBJ2-1, with 8 nucleotides matching TRBD2. Unmatched junction bases numbered 8, after V lost 1 base and J lost 0 bases. CDR3 size: 18 residues. Germline lookup yields CDR1 SGHNT and CDR2 YENEEA. CDR3 sequence (DNA): TGTGCCAGCAGCTTAGGCGGGGGGCAGCTGAGCTCCTACAATGAGCAGTTCTTC. Amino acids: CASSLGGGQLSSYNEQFF. Complete variable domain (other parts from reference TRBV11-3 and TRBJ2-1): EAGVVQSPRYKIIEKKQPVAFWCNPISGHNTLYWYLQNLGQGPELLIRYENEEAVDDSQLPKDRFSAERLKGVDSTLKIQPAELGDSAVYLCASSLGGGQLSSYNEQFFGPGTRLTVL.

The chain recombines TRBV4-1 with TRBJ1-6; D is perhaps TRBD1 (6 bases). This CDR3 region has 16 residues. Germline CDR1 reads MGHRA; CDR2 reads YSYEKL. Trimming took off 9 bases at V and 0 bases at J, with 15 bases between the two ends. CDR3 DNA: TGCGCCAGTAAAGACAGGCCTAGCTCCTATAATTCACCCCTCCACTTT. It codes for CASKDRPSSYNSPLHF.

The V call is TRBV11-3, the J call TRBJ1-5; 7 nucleotides agree with TRBD1. This CDR3 comprises 14 residues. Germline CDR1 reads SGHNT; CDR2 reads YENEEA. V lost 5 bases to trimming and J lost 4 bases; unmatched junction nucleotides: 5. In nucleotides, the CDR3 is TGTGCCAGCAGCCAGGGACAGCCGAATCAGCCCCAGCATTTT. Translating it yields CASSQGQPNQPQHF.

The V and J genes are TRBV7-6 and TRBJ2-5; TRBD1 matches at 7 bases. V lost 3 bases and J lost 0; bases outside the gene matches: 4. This CDR3 comprises 15 residues. Germline V CDR1 and CDR2: SGHVS, FNYEAQ. CDR3 bases: TGTGCCAGCAGCTTCGTCAGGGGGAACCAAGAGACCCAGTACTTC. Protein sequence: CASSFVRGNQETQYF. Full variable domain (outside the CDR3, taken from reference TRBV7-6 and TRBJ2-5): GAGVSQSPRYKVTKRGQDVALRCDPISGHVSLYWYRQALGQGPEFLTYFNYEAQQDKSGLPNDRFSAERPEGSISTLTIQRTEQRDSAMYRCASSFVRGNQETQYFGPGTRLLVL.

This clone showed up just once. J is TRBJ2-5 and V is TRBV2; 8 bases are shared with TRBD2. Trimming removed 6 bases from V and 7 bases from J; junction bases left unmatched: 10. CDR1 and CDR2 (germline): SNHLY, FYNNEI. The CDR3 has 14 amino acids. The CDR3 DNA is TGTGCCAGCAGGGACAGTAGCGGGGCGGTGACCCAGTACTTC. Residues: CASRDSSGAVTQYF.

The CDR3 sequence: CASSPLPTSYEQYF. The CDR3 region has the DNA TGTGCCAGCAGCCCACTACCTACCTCCTACGAGCAGTACTTC. This chain uses TRBV11-3 with TRBJ2-7, with D unresolved. CDR1 and CDR2 (germline): SGHNT, YENEEA. Deletions cut 5 bases from V and 0 bases from J, with 11 bases between. CDR3 length: 14 residues.

This chain uses TRBV19 with TRBJ2-1; D is ambiguous. The CDR3 extends over 15 amino acids. Germline values: CDR1 LNHDA, CDR2 SQIVND (reference sequence). V shed 6 bases and J shed 4 bases, with 16 bases lying between them. The CDR3 DNA is TGTGCCAGTAGGTCATCCCCGACTCAATACAATGAGCAGTTCTTC. This gives the protein CASRSSPTQYNEQFF.

This clone has just a few counts. This chain uses TRBV7-9 with TRBJ1-2, with 10 bases aligning to TRBD1. Germline CDR1 and CDR2: SEHNR and FQNEAQ (reference sequence). J lost 6 bases, V lost 3 bases, and 4 bases had no gene match. There are 14 residues in the CDR3. CDR3 nucleotide sequence: TGTGCCAGCAGCTTCGGACAGGGGGGAAATGGCTACACCTTC. Translating it yields CASSFGQGGNGYTF.

A few counts support this clone. The V and J genes are TRBV3-1 (or the pseudogene TRBV3-2) and TRBJ2-1; 7 nucleotides match TRBD2. The V segment lost 0 bases and the J segment 5 bases; nucleotides outside the gene matches: 16. Germline CDR1 LGHDT, CDR2 YNNKEL (reference sequence). The CDR3 is made up of 19 amino acids. The CDR3 here is CASSQDLLVGRAGDNEQFF. In nucleotides, the CDR3 is TGTGCCAGCAGCCAAGATCTTTTGGTTGGTCGGGCGGGGGACAATGAGCAGTTCTTC.